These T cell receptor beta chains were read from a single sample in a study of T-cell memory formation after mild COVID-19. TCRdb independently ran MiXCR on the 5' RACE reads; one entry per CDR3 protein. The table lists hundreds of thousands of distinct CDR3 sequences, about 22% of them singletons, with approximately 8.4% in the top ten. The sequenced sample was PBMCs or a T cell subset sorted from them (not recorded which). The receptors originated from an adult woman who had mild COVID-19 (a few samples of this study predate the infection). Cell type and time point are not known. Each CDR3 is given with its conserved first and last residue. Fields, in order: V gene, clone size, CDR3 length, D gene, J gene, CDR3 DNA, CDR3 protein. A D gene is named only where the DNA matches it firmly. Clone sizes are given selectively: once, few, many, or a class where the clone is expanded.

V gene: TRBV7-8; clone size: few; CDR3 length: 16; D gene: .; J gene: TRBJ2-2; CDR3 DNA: TGTGCCAGCACCCCTAGCCTGGGGCGAGACACCGGGGAGCTGTTTTTT; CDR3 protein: CASTPSLGRDTGELFF
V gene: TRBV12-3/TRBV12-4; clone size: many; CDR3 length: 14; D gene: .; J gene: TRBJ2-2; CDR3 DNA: TGTGCCAGCAGTCAACAGGGAAACACCGGGGAGCTGTTTTTT; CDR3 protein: CASSQQGNTGELFF
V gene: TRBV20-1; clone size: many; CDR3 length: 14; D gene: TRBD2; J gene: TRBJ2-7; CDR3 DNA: TGCAGTGCTAGGGAAGGGACTAGCTCCTACGAGCAGTACTTC; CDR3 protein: CSAREGTSSYEQYF
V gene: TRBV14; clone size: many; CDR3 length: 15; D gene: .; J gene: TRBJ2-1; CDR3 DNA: TGTGCCAGCAGCCAAACCAGGGGATACTACAATGAGCAGTTCTTC; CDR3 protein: CASSQTRGYYNEQFF
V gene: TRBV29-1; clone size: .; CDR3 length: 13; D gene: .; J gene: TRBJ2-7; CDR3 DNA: TGCAGCGTTGTGAAGGCAGGTGCCTACGAGCAGTACTTC; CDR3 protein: CSVVKAGAYEQYF
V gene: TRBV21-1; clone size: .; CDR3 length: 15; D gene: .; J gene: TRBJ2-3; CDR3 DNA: TGTGCCAGCAGCAGACAGGTCGTAAGGTCAGATACGCAGTATTTT; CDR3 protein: CASSRQVVRSDTQYF
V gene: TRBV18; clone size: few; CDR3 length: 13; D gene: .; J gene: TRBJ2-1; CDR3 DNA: TGTGCCAGCTCACCCGGGCAGCCCAATGAGCAGTTCTTC; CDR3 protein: CASSPGQPNEQFF
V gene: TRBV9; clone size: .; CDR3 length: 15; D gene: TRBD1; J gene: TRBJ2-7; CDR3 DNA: TGTGCCAGCAGCGTTACTGGGGACAGTGGGTACGAGCAGTACTTC; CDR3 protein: CASSVTGDSGYEQYF
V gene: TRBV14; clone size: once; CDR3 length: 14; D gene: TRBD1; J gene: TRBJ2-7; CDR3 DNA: TGTGCCAGCAGCCACTTGACAGGGGGGTACGAGCAGTACTTC; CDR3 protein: CASSHLTGGYEQYF
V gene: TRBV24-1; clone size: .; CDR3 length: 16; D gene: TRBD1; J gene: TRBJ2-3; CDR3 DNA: TGTGCCACCAGTGGCTCCGGGACAGCTAGCACAGATACGCAGTATTTT; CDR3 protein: CATSGSGTASTDTQYF
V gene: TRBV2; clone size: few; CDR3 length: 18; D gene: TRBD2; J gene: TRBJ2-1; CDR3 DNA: TGTGCCAGCAGATCGGGACTAGCGGGGATGAGCTCCTACAATGAGCAGTTCTTC; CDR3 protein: CASRSGLAGMSSYNEQFF
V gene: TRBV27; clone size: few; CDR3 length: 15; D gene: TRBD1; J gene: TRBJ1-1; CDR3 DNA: TGTGCCAGCAGTTTTACTGGGACAGGGGTTGGTGAAGCTTTCTTT; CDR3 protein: CASSFTGTGVGEAFF
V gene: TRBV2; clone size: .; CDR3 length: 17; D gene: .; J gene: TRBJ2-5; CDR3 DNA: TGTGCCAGCAGTCTCCGGGACGGCCGGACGTACCAAGAGACCCAGTACTTC; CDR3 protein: CASSLRDGRTYQETQYF
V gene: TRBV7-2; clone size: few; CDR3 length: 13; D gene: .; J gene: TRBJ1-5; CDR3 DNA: TGTGCCAGCAGCTTTACACCCAATCAGCCCCAGCATTTT; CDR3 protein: CASSFTPNQPQHF
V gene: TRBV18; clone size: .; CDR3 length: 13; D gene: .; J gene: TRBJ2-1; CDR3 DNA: TGTGCCAGCTCACCGGGCGGGTTGGAGGAGCAGTTCTTC; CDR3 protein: CASSPGGLEEQFF
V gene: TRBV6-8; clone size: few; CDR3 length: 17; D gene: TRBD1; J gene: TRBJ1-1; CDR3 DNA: TGTGCCAGCAGGCGAGAGGAAACCGGACAGGTGAACACTGAAGCTTTCTTT; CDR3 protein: CASRREETGQVNTEAFF
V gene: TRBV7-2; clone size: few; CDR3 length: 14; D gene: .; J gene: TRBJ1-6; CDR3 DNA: TGTGCCAGCAGCTTTCGGCAGGAGGAATCACCCCTCCACTTT; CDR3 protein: CASSFRQEESPLHF
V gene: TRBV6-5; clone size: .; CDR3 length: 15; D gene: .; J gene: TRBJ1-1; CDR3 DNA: TGTGCCAGCAGTTACTCACAGGGAGCGAACACTGAAGCTTTCTTT; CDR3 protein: CASSYSQGANTEAFF
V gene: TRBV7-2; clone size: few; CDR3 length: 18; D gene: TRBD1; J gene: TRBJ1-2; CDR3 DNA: TGTGCCAGCAGCCCGCCGCCCGGGACAGTGTCATGGAACTATGGCTACACCTTC; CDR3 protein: CASSPPPGTVSWNYGYTF
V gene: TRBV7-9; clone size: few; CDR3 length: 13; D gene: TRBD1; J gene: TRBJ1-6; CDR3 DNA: TGTGCCACCGGCCAGGGGGCAAATTCACCCCTCCACTTT; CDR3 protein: CATGQGANSPLHF
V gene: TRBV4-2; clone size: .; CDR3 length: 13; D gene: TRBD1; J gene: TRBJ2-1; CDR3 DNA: TGTGCCAGCAGCCAAGCAGGGGGCCATGAGCAGTTCTTC; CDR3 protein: CASSQAGGHEQFF
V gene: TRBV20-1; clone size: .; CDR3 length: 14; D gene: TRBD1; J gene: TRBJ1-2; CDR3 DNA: TGCAGTGCTTCCAAAGGAGACAGGGGCTATGGCTACACCTTC; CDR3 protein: CSASKGDRGYGYTF
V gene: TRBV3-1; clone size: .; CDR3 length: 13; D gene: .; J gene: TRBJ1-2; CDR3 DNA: TGTGCCAGCAGCCACCGGGACCCCTATGGCTACACCTTC; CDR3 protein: CASSHRDPYGYTF
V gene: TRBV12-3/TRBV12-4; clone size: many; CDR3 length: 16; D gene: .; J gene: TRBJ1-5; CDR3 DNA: TGTGCCAGCAGTCCTGAGGGTGTGGGCTTCAATCAGCCCCAGCATTTT; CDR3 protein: CASSPEGVGFNQPQHF
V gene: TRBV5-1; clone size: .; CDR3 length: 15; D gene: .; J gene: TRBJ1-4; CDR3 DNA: TGCGCCAGCAGTGGTGGCTTCCCAACTAATGAAAAACTGTTTTTT; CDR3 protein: CASSGGFPTNEKLFF
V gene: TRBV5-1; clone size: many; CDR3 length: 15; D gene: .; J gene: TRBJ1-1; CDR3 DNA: TGCGCCAGCAGCTTTGGCCGCCCGATGAACACTGAAGCTTTCTTT; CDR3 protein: CASSFGRPMNTEAFF
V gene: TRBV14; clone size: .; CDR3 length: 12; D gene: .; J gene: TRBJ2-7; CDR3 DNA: TGTGCCAGCAGCCCGAACGCATATGAGCAGTACTTC; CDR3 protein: CASSPNAYEQYF